The subject of this entry is one TCR beta chain. Its antigen remains unknown. In the study, stem-like memory CD8+ T cells, referred to as TSTEM, were defined as cells that were CCR7+ PD-1- TIGIT-. Duplicate vials of some 140,000 sorted CD8+ T cells per subset supplied the RNA. UMI-labeled 5' RACE yielded the TCR beta libraries. TCRdb re-called the 5' RACE reads, yielding one record per CDR3 amino acid sequence without DNA. The repertoire table contains approximately 10,000 distinct CDR3 sequences. These data come from a study of human CD8 memory T cell subsets. Whole-study results and caveats: T cells showing similarly high diversity were the stem-like memory and precursor exhausted cells, not the effector memory cells. Only a minimal degree of mutual overlap characterized stem-like memory and precursor exhausted T cell repertoires.

Germline lookup yields CDR1 ENHRY and CDR2 SYGVKD. The CDR3 has 15 amino acids. Sample: CD8+ stem-like memory T cells (TSCM and TCM) sorted from PBMCs. The sample's subset: stem-like memory CD8 T cells (TSTEM), CCR7+ PD-1- TIGIT-. The source of this sequence is a human donor in good health. The chain is built from TRBV10-3 and TRBJ2-7; lacking DNA, the TRBD1 call made by TCRdb goes unchecked. The CDR3 sequence: CAISHRDRATYEQYF.